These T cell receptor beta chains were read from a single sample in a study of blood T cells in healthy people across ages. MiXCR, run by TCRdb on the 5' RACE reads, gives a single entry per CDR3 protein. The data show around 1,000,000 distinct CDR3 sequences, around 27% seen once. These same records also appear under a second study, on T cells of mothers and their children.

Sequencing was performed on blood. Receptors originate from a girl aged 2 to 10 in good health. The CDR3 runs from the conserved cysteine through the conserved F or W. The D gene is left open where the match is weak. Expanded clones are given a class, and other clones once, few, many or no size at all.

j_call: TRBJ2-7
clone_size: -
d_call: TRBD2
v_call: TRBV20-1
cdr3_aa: CSATAGMSSYEQYF
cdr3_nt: TGCAGTGCCACAGCGGGGATGAGCTCCTACGAGCAGTACTTC

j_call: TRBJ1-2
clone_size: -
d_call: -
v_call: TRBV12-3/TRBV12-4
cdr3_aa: CASSRSMYGYTF
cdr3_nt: TGTGCCAGCAGTCGTAGTATGTATGGCTACACCTTC

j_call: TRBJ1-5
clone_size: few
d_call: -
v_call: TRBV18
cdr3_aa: CASSPRDGSNQPQHF
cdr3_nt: TGTGCCAGCTCACCGAGGGACGGAAGCAATCAGCCCCAGCATTTT

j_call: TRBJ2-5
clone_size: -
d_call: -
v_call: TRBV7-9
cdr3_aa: CASSLNRLDRETQYF
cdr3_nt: TGTGCCAGCAGCCTTAACAGGCTGGACCGGGAGACCCAGTACTTC

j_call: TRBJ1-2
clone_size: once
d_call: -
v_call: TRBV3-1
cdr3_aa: CASSQAFGDNYGYTF
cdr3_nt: TGTGCCAGCAGCCAGGCGTTTGGGGATAACTATGGCTACACCTTC

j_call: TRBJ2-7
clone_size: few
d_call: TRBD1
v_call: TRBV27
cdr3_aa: CASSLFGTGGYEQYF
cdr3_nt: TGTGCCAGCAGTTTATTTGGCACAGGGGGTTACGAGCAGTACTTC

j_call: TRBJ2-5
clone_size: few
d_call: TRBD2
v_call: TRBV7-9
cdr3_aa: CASSFPLVAGGEETQYF
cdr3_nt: TGTGCCAGCAGCTTTCCCCTGGTAGCGGGGGGAGAAGAGACCCAGTACTTC

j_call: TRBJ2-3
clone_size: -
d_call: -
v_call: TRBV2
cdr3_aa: CASSDPGSRSTDTQYF
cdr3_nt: TGTGCCAGCAGTGATCCGGGGTCACGAAGCACAGATACGCAGTATTTT

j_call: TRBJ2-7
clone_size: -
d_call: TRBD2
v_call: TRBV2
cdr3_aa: CASSSTSGYYEQYF
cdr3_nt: TGTGCCAGCTCGTCGACTAGCGGATACTACGAGCAGTACTTC

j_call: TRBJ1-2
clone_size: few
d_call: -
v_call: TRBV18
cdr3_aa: CASSPPTDPAYGYTF
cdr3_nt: TGTGCCAGCTCACCACCAACCGATCCTGCTTATGGCTACACCTTC

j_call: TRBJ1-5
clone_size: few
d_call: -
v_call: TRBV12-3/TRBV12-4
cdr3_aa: CASSAAGPQHF
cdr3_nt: TGTGCCAGCAGTGCTGCTGGGCCCCAGCATTTT

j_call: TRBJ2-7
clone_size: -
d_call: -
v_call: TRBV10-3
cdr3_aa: CAISEGGPNRQYF
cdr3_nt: TGTGCCATCAGTGAGGGTGGTCCCAACAGGCAGTACTTC